The sample holds one count of the clone carrying this T cell receptor (beta chain). Its matching antigen is unknown. CD45RO-negative CD8 cells positively selected for CCR7 made up the naive population, which excluded terminally differentiated effector memory CD45RA+ cells. These data come from a study of shared clonotypes between healthy human individuals. On the study more broadly: CD4 naive cells filled three plates per donor, CD4 memory three, CD8 naive two and CD8 memory one. Study conclusions and caveats: Relative to clonotypes present in all four donors, those not shared had lower generation probabilities. Across subsets, estimated richness was generally greater for naive than for memory populations.

Produced via immunoSEQ multiplex PCR; TCRdb's table is partial and in-frame only. The data contain 550,000 to 750,000 clones, roughly nine tenths of them singletons. This receptor was identified in a man aged 25 to 45 in good health. Sequenced: naive CD8+ T cells sorted from blood.

CDR3 in DNA: TGTGCCAGCAGTTCCCTACAGGGGATGGGCGAAAAACTGTTTTTT. Protein sequence: CASSSLQGMGEKLFF. This rearrangement joins TRBV28 to TRBJ1-4; TRBD1 agrees at 7 bases. The CDR3 contains 15 residues. Unmatched junction bases numbered 10, after V lost 4 bases and J lost 8 bases. Germline values: CDR1 MDHEN, CDR2 SYDVKM. The entire variable domain, with the rest obtained from reference TRBV28 and TRBJ1-4, is as follows: DVKVTQSSRYLVKRTGEKVFLECVQDMDHENMFWYRQDPGLGLRLIYFSYDVKMKEKGDIPEGYSVSREKKERFSLILESASTNQTSMYLCASSSLQGMGEKLFFGSGTQLSVL.